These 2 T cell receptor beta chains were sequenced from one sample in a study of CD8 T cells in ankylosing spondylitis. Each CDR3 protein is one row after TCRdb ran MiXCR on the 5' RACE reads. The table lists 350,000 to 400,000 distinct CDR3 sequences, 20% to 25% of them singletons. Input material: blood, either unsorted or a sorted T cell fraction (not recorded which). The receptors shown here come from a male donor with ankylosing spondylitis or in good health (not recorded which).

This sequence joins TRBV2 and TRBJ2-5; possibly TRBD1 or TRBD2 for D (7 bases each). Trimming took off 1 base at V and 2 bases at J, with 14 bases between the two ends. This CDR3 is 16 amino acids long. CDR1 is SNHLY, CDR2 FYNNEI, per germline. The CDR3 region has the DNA TGTGCCAGCAGTGAAGGCCAGGGGGGACTACAAGAGACCCAGTACTTC. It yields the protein CASSEGQGGLQETQYF. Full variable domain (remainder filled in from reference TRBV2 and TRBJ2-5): EPEVTQTPSHQVTQMGQEVILRCVPISNHLYFYWYRQILGQKVEFLVSFYNNEISEKSEIFDDQFSVERPDGSNFTLKIRSTKLEDSAMYFCASSEGQGGLQETQYFGPGTRLLVL.

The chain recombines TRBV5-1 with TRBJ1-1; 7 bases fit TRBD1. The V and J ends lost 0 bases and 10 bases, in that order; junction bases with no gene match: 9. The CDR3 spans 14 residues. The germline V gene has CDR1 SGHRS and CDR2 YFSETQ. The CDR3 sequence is CASSLAGGLFLAFF. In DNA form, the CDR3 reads TGCGCCAGCAGCTTGGCAGGGGGGCTCTTCTTAGCTTTCTTT.